Listed here is a single TCR beta chain. What it binds is unknown. The data derive from a study of identical twins' blood T cells. Notes on the study in general: Twins shared more top CDR3 clonotypes than unrelated donors did.

One entry per CDR3 protein, called by TCRdb with MiXCR from the 5' RACE reads. The table includes a few hundred thousand distinct CDR3 sequences, under 30% detected once. This CDR3 is 15 amino acids long. Trimming stripped 2 bases from V and 4 bases from J, with 15 bases between. The chain employs TRBV12-3 or TRBV12-4 and TRBJ2-7, with TRBD2 as a possible D gene (6 bases). The source is a woman aged 18-55 years in good health. Sequenced input: PBMCs. In DNA, the CDR3 is TGTGCCAGCAGTTTAAGGGACCGACTAGGGTACGAGCAGTACTTC. Protein sequence: CASSLRDRLGYEQYF.